This T cell receptor beta chain was documented in a study of CD8+ T cells in alopecia areata. This clone appeared a few times. Following RNA extraction, reverse transcription yielded cDNA that acted as the sequencing template. Libraries were prepared by immunoSEQ multiplex PCR; TCRdb keeps only in-frame clonotypes and omits some of them. The repertoire includes 120,000 or so clones, roughly 54% of them detected once, and roughly 4.8% sits in the top ten. This CDR3 spans 17 amino acids. The germline gives CDR1 SGHTA, CDR2 FQGNSA. The V and J ends lost 1 base and 7 bases, in that order; junction bases with no gene match: 11.

The starting material was CD4+ T cells sorted from blood, obtained at week 0. V gene TRBV7-2 combines with J gene TRBJ2-5; 11 bases line up with TRBD2. The TCR comes from a human donor with alopecia areata. The CDR3 DNA follows: TGTGCCAGCAGCTTAGGGGCTAGCGGGGGGTCGGTCGGGACCCAGTACTTC. It translates to CASSLGASGGSVGTQYF.